Shown below are 6 T cell receptor beta chains from a single sample sequenced in a study of cytomegalovirus exposure and HLA in healthy donors. 13 Jbeta primers and 60 Vbeta primers were used for the PCR. Method: immunoSEQ multiplex PCR; TCRdb's copy keeps in-frame clones and lacks some. The sample spans about 130,000 clones; the ten largest clones claim roughly 2%. What was sequenced was PBMCs. The receptors stem from an older woman in good health and CMV-seronegative.

The DNA of the CDR3 is TGCGCCAGCAGCTTGAGCTTTGCGACTAGCGGGGGGAGAGATGAGCAGTTCTTC. It codes for CASSLSFATSGGRDEQFF. The chain combines TRBV5-1 with TRBJ2-1, with 13 bases identical to TRBD2. The V gene end was trimmed by 1 base and the J gene end by 8 bases; junction bases not matched to a gene: 12. From germline, CDR1 is SGHRS and CDR2 YFSETQ. The CDR3 is 18 residues long.

The chain employs TRBV9 and TRBJ2-1, with TRBD1 matching over 10 bases. Germline assignment: CDR1 SGDLS and CDR2 YYNGEE. V gave up 0 bases and J gave up 7 bases; unmatched junction bases: 7. CDR3 size: 16 residues. CDR3 sequence: CASSVDRTGGPNEQFF. The CDR3 DNA follows: TGTGCCAGCAGCGTAGACAGGACAGGGGGGCCGAATGAGCAGTTCTTC.

The V call is TRBV7-3, the J call TRBJ2-2; D is perhaps TRBD2 (5 bases). Germline values: CDR1 SGHTA, CDR2 FQGTGA. CDR3 length: 16 amino acids. Trimming pared 1 base from V and 4 bases from J, leaving 13 bases between. CDR3 nucleotide sequence: TGTGCCAGCAGCTTAAATGGGCCGGGGATCACCGGGGAGCTGTTTTTT. Translated, it gives CASSLNGPGITGELFF.

The genes are TRBV5-1 and TRBJ2-2; D call uncertain. Germline assignment: CDR1 SGHRS and CDR2 YFSETQ. The CDR3 runs to 13 residues. V lost 1 base and J 6 bases, leaving 7 bases between the germline ends. CDR3 sequence: CASSLWAPGELFF. In DNA form, the CDR3 reads TGCGCCAGCAGCTTGTGGGCCCCCGGGGAGCTGTTTTTT.

The chain carries TRBV10-1 and TRBJ2-7; 8 bases are shared with TRBD2. CDR3 size: 18 residues. With 0 bases clipped from V and 2 bases from J, the junction kept 12 bases outside the gene matches. In germline, CDR1 is WNHNN, CDR2 SYGVQD (reference sequence). The CDR3 nucleotides read TGCGCCAGCAGTGAGTCACGGACTAGCTTGATTTCTACCTACGAGCAGTACTTC. This sequence encodes CASSESRTSLISTYEQYF.

The V call is TRBV6-6, the J call TRBJ1-2, with TRBD1 matching over 7 bases. CDR1 and CDR2 from the germline V gene are MNHNY and SVGAGI (reference sequence). J lost 3 bases, V lost 4 bases, and 2 bases had no gene match. The CDR3 is made up of 13 amino acids. The CDR3 here is CASSSDRDYGYTF. CDR3 DNA: TGTGCCAGCAGTTCTGACAGGGACTATGGCTACACCTTC.